This T cell receptor (beta chain) was identified in a study of Ad26.COV2.S vaccination and SARS-CoV-2 variants. The treatment: over 15 received Ad26.COV2.S at low or high dose, single or two shots; 5 received placebo; per-sample allocation not given. The investigators took samples on day 63 after the first vaccine or placebo injection. An Ad26 vector that expressed Wuhan-strain SARS-CoV-2 spike constituted the vaccine. Only in-frame clones appear in the TCRdb table, and some are missing; sequencing was by immunoSEQ multiplex PCR. The table has approximately 400,000 clones, roughly 81% seen once. This CDR3 has 18 amino acids. Trimming at V came to 5 bases and at J to 5 bases, leaving 11 bases not matched to a gene. In germline, CDR1 is SGHVS, CDR2 FQNEAQ.

The sequence was collected from a person aged 18-60 years who received the Ad26.COV2.S COVID-19 vaccine or a placebo. The sequences come from peripheral blood, collected in a trial of Ad26.COV2.S vaccine versus placebo. The V and J genes are TRBV7-8 and TRBJ2-5; 16 bases align to TRBD2. CDR3 amino acids: CASSAGLAGGPVVETQYF. The CDR3 bases are TGTGCCAGCAGCGCGGGACTAGCGGGGGGGCCGGTCGTGGAGACCCAGTACTTC.